Presented here are 7 T cell receptor beta chains from one specimen sequenced in a study of cytomegalovirus exposure and HLA in healthy donors. A multiplex PCR was run with 60 Vbeta primers and 13 Jbeta primers. The assay was immunoSEQ multiplex PCR, and TCRdb's table has in-frame clones only and misses some. Of about 170,000 clones listed, 75% to 90% are singletons. The material sequenced was PBMCs. Receptor source: a boy aged 2 to 10 in good health and CMV-seronegative.

The CDR3 reads CASSQDRGGAGRLNTEAFF. The DNA for the CDR3 is TGCGCCAGCAGCCAGGATAGGGGAGGGGCCGGGCGATTGAACACTGAAGCTTTCTTT. The chain couples TRBV4-1 to TRBJ1-1, with D tentatively TRBD1 (5 bases). The CDR3 consists of 19 residues. V was shortened by 3 bases and J by 0 bases, with 23 bases between the two germline ends. CDR1 is MGHRA and CDR2 is YSYEKL in the germline V gene.

The chain couples TRBV25-1 to TRBJ2-2; TRBD2 is a possible D gene (6 bases). V gave up 2 bases and J gave up 4 bases, with 11 bases separating them. CDR1 MGHDK and CDR2 SYGVNS come from the germline V gene. The CDR3 has 15 residues. The CDR3 nucleotides read TGTGCCAGCAGTGAAGAGTGGAGGGGCACCGGGGAGCTGTTTTTT. Residues: CASSEEWRGTGELFF.

The chain couples TRBV4-2 to TRBJ2-5; no reliable D call. The J call may be wrong; the DNA end is better matched by TRBJ2-7. In germline, CDR1 is LGHNA, CDR2 YNFKEQ. This CDR3 spans 15 amino acids. CDR3 protein: CASSRAGELSYEQYF. Written as DNA, the CDR3 is TGTGCCAGCAGCCGGGCCGGTGAGCTCTCCTACGAGCAGTACTTC.

V and J are TRBV7-2 and TRBJ1-3, with no clear D. The germline V gene encodes CDR1 SGHTA and CDR2 FQGNSA. V lost 5 bases, J lost 0 bases, and 8 bases lay in between. The CDR3 extends over 14 amino acids. The CDR3 DNA sequence: TGTGCCAGCAGCCTAAGGAGCTCTGGAAACACCATATATTTT. Translation: CASSLRSSGNTIYF.

The chain carries TRBV4-2 and TRBJ1-3; D gene unclear. The CDR3 is 18 amino acids. Germline CDR1 is LGHNA and CDR2 is YNFKEQ. Trimming pared 4 bases from V and 2 bases from J, leaving 21 bases between. For the CDR3, the DNA is TGTGCCAGCAGCCCCCGGGGTCACGGAACCTCCACTGGAAACACCATATATTTT. It yields the protein CASSPRGHGTSTGNTIYF.

The chain combines TRBV7-2 with TRBJ2-7; TRBD2 aligns across 8 bases. The CDR3 is 13 amino acids. Germline V gives CDR1 SGHTA, CDR2 FQGNSA. After removal of 2 bases from V and 6 bases from J, the junction contained 3 bases not matched to a gene. For the CDR3, the DNA is TGTGCCAGCAGCTTAAGGGGGACTAGCGAGCAGTACTTC. This sequence encodes CASSLRGTSEQYF.

This rearrangement joins TRBV27 to TRBJ1-1; D might be TRBD1 (5 bases). V lost 6 bases and J lost 4, with 12 bases in between. The length of the CDR3 is 13 residues. Germline values: CDR1 MNHEY, CDR2 SMNVEV (reference sequence). CDR3 coding DNA: TGTGCCAGCAGCCGGACAAGGAGCACTGAAGCTTTCTTT. It yields the protein CASSRTRSTEAFF.